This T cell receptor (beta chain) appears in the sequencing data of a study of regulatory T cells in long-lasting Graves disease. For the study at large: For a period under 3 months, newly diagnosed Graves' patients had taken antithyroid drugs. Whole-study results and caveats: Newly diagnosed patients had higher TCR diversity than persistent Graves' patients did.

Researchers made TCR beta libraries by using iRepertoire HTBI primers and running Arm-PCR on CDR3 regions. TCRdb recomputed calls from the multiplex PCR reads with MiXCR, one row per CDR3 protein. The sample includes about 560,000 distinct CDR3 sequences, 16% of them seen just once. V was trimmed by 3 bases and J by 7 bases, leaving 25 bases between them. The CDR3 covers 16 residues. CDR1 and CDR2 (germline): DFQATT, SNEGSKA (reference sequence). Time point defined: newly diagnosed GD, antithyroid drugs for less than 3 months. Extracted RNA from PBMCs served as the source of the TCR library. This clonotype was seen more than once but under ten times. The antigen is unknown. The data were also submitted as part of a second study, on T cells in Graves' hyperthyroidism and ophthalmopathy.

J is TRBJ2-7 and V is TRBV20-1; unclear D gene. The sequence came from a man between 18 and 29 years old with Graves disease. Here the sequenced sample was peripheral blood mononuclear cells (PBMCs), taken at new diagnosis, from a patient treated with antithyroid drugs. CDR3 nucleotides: TGCAGTGCTAGTCCCGAAGAGACAAGGCCGCAAGGGGAGCAGTACTTC. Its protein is CSASPEETRPQGEQYF.